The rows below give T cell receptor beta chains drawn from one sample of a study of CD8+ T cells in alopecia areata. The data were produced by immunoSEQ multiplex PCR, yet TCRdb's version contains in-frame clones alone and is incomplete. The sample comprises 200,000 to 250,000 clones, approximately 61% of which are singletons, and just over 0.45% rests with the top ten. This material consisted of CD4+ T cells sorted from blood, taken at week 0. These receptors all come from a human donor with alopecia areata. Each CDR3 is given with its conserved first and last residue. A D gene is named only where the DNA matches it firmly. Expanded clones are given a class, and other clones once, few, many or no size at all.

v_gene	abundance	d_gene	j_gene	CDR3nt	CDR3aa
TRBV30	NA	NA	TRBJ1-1	TGTGCCTGGAGTCGTTCGGCTGAAGCTTTCTTT	CAWSRSAEAFF
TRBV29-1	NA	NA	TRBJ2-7	TGCAGCGTTAGCAGCACCGGCTCCTACGAGCAGTACTTC	CSVSSTGSYEQYF
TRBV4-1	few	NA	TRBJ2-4	TGCGCCAGCAGCCCAGAAAGGGTCCTGAGTGAGGGGAACATTCAGTACTTC	CASSPERVLSEGNIQYF
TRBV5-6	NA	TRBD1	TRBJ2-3	TGTGCCAGCAGCCCCGGGACAGGTTTCACAGATACGCAGTATTTT	CASSPGTGFTDTQYF
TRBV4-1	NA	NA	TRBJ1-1	TGCGCCAGCAGCCGAGCGATACCCGAGCGGGCTTTCTTT	CASSRAIPERAFF
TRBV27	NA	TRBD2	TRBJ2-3	TGTGCCAGCAGTTTATCTGTACTAGCGGGGGGAAATACGCAGTATTTT	CASSLSVLAGGNTQYF
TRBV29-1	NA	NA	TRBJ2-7	TGCAGCGCCCTCCGTGGACAGACCTACGAGCAGTACTTC	CSALRGQTYEQYF
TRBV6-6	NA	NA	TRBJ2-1	TGTGCCAGCGCTTCCGGGGGAAATGAGCAGTTCTTC	CASASGGNEQFF
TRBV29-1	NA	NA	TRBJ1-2	TGCAGCGTTGAAGGCACGGTACACTATGGCTACACCTTC	CSVEGTVHYGYTF
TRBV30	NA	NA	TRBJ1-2	TGTGCCTGGATTAGACAGACGCACCAAAGGGGTGGCTACACCTTC	CAWIRQTHQRGGYTF
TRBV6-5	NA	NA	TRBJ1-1	TGTGCCAGCAGTACACAGGGTGGGAACACTGAAGCTTTCTTT	CASSTQGGNTEAFF
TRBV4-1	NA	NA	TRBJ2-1	TGCGCCAGCAGCCCCTGGACAGGGAGGGACAATGAGCAGTTCTTC	CASSPWTGRDNEQFF
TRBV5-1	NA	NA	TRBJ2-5	TGCGCCAGCAGCCCCCCGAAGATCGGCCGAGAGACCCAGTACTTC	CASSPPKIGRETQYF
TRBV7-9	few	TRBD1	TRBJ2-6	TGTGCCAGCAGCTTATACGGGACAGGGGGATTCTCTGGGGCCAACGTCCTGACTTTC	CASSLYGTGGFSGANVLTF
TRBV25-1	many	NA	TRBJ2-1	TGTGCCAGCAGTGAATTGGGGAGGCCCTCCTACAATGAGCAGTTCTTC	CASSELGRPSYNEQFF